The entry below describes one T cell receptor (beta chain). This clonotype was picked up many times. Its antigen is unknown. No base quality values were provided; no much bigger clone lies one nucleotide off. These data originate in a study of T cells after yellow fever vaccination (dated by TCRdb to about 2019). Context from the whole study: The SMART-Seq v4 Ultra Low Input RNA kit was used to prepare libraries from fractions with low cell numbers. To follow T-cell clones before and after both primary and booster YFV17D yellow fever vaccination, bulk TCR alpha and beta repertoires underwent longitudinal sequencing. Blood was collected at multiple timepoints before and after primary and secondary immunization, and bulk PBMC replicates and cell subsets were isolated. Two healthy male donors made up the cohort, one aged 18 to 29 years and the other aged 30 to 40 years. Broad study findings and their caveats: The study included only two donors, which limits how far the findings can be generalized. The secondary T-cell response was weaker than the primary response but faster, peaking on day 5 instead of day 15. After the booster, most clones that had expanded after primary vaccination were detected again (approximately 96% of CD4 and under 90% of CD8), suggesting broad maintenance of memory. A small share of clonotypes was detected in both CD4 and CD8 compartments, with the overlap likely arising from convergent recombination. Computational filtering was needed because FACS-sorted repertoires could contain abundant contaminating clonotypes from the bulk population.

The V end loses 6 bases and the J end loses 3 bases, and a stretch of 10 bases separates them. There are 13 amino acids in the CDR3, from cysteine to phenylalanine inclusive. The only DNA kept is the CDR3, 39 bases in frame from the first base. The treatment or condition label here, explained by the study, means: live attenuated yellow fever vaccine strain. At every blood-draw timepoint, two biological replicates of bulk PBMCs were collected. PBMCs were isolated from peripheral blood using a standard Ficoll-Paque protocol. RNA was extracted with TriZol from bulk PBMCs, CD4 and CD8 fractions, and dextramer-positive and dextramer-negative fractions. Sequencing was performed on an Illumina NovaSeq 6000. TCR cDNA was synthesized by 5'RACE template switching, which introduced a universal primer site and unique molecular identifiers. Priming of cDNA synthesis was performed from both the TCR alpha and TCR beta constant segments. Library amplification used two PCR steps, and the second PCR step added sample barcodes and sequencing adapters. Sequencing of libraries was done on Illumina HiSeq 2500 (2x100 bp) or NovaSeq (2x150 bp). Under the source paper's analysis protocol: Reads were demultiplexed and collapsed into UMI consensus sequences with MIGEC, and V(D)J alignment was performed with MiXCR. Vaccine-responding clonotypes were defined with edgeR using replicate PBMC samples, requiring FDR below 0.01 and a log2 fold change above 5 up to day 15. Each bulk clonotype was labeled CD4 or CD8 based on which sequenced repertoire, CD4 or CD8, contained the clonotype at higher abundance. In-frame beta chains were kept once TCRdb had trimmed the public reads at Q25 with fastp and called clones with MiXCR. Each record represents a unique CDR3 protein, reported with the most common genes and DNA among its rows. The V and J calls shown here were made by TCRdb, not taken from the authors' results. The sample table records approximately 240,000 distinct CDR3 sequences; approximately 3.5% of these occur just once. The ten largest make up 19% of the sample.

The source of this sequence is a man younger than 30 who received the YFV17D yellow fever vaccine. The sample in question was PBMCs, obtained 15 days after the yellow fever booster vaccination. The chain couples TRBV12-3 or TRBV12-4 to TRBJ2-3; the D gene remains uncertain. The CDR3 reads CASRADGTDTQYF. The nucleotides read TGTGCCAGCAGGGCGGACGGGACAGATACGCAGTATTTT.